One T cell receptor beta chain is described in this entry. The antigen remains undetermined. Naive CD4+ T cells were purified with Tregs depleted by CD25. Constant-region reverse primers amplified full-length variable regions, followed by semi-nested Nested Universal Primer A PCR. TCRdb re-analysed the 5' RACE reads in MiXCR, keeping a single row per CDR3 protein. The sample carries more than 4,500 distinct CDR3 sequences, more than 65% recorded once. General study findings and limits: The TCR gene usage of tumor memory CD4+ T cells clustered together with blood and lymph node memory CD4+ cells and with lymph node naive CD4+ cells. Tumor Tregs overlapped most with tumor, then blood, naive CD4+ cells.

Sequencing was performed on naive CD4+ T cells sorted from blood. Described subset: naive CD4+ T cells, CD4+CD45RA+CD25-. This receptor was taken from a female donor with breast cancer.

CDR3 loop: CASSDGRFQHF. The CDR3 DNA reads TGTGCCAGCAGTGATGGACGGTTTCAGCATTTT. The chain recombines TRBV6-2 or TRBV6-3 with TRBJ1-5; D is uncertain. Germline lookup yields CDR1 MNHEY and CDR2 SVGEGT. Trimming took 5 bases from V and 13 from J, leaving 12 bases between them. The CDR3 extends over 11 amino acids.